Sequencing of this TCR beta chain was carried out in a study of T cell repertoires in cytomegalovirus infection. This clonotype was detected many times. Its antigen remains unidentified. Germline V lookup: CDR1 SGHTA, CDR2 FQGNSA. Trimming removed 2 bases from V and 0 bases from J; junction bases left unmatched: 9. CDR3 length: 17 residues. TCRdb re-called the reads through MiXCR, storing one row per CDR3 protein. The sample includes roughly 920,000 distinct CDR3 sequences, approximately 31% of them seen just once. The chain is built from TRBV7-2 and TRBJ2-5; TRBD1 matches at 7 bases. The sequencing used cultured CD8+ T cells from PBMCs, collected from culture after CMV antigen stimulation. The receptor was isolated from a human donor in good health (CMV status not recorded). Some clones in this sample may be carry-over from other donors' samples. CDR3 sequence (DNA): TGTGCCAGCAGCTTACCCTCGACAGGGCCGTACCAAGAGACCCAGTACTTC. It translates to CASSLPSTGPYQETQYF.